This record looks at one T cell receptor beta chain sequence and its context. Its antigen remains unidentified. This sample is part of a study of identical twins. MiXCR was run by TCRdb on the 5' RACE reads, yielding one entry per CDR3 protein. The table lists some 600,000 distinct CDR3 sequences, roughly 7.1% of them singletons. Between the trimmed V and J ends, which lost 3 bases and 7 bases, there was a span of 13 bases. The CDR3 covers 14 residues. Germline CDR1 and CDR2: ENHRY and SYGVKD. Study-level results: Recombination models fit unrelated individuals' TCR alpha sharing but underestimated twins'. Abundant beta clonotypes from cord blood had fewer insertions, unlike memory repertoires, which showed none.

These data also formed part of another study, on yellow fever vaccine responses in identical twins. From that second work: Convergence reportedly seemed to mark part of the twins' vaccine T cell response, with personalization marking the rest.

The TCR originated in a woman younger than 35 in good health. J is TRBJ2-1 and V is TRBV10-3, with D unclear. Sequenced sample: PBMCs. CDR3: CAISEFGSDNEQFF. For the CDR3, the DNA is TGTGCCATCAGTGAATTTGGAAGTGATAATGAGCAGTTCTTC.